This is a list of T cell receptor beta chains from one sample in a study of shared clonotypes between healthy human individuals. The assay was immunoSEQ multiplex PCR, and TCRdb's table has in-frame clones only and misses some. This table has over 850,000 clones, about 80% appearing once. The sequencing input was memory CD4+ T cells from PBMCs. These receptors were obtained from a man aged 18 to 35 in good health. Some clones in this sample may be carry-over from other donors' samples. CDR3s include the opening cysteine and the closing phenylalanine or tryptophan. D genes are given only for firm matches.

CDR3: CAWSGPGGDQHF; DNA: TGTGCCTGGAGCGGCCCGGGAGGTGACCAGCATTTT; J: TRBJ1-5; D: -; V: TRBV30
CDR3: CASSAPPGQGALNYGYTF; DNA: TGTGCCAGCAGCGCGCCCCCGGGACAGGGGGCACTTAACTATGGCTACACCTTC; J: TRBJ1-2; D: TRBD1; V: TRBV5-4
CDR3: CASSFQGSSTDTQYF; DNA: TGCGCCAGCAGCTTTCAGGGTTCTAGCACAGATACGCAGTATTTT; J: TRBJ2-3; D: -; V: TRBV5-1
CDR3: CASRPQSGANVLTF; DNA: TGTGCCAGCAGGCCCCAGTCTGGGGCCAACGTCCTGACTTTC; J: TRBJ2-6; D: -; V: TRBV7-2
CDR3: CASSLGNTDTQYF; DNA: TGTGCCAGCAGCTTAGGCAATACAGATACGCAGTATTTT; J: TRBJ2-3; D: -; V: TRBV11-2
CDR3: CASSPSNGAEQYF; DNA: TGTGCCAGCAGTCCCTCGAACGGGGCCGAGCAGTACTTC; J: TRBJ2-7; D: -; V: TRBV7-3
CDR3: CASKPGQGWTGELFF; DNA: TGTGCCAGCAAGCCGGGACAGGGGTGGACCGGGGAGCTGTTTTTT; J: TRBJ2-2; D: TRBD1; V: TRBV6-5
CDR3: CASSFGAENSNQPQHF; DNA: TGTGCCAGCAGTTTCGGGGCAGAAAATAGCAATCAGCCCCAGCATTTT; J: TRBJ1-5; D: -; V: TRBV2
CDR3: CASSRQGVNQPQHF; DNA: TGTGCCAGCAGCCGACAGGGGGTGAATCAGCCCCAGCATTTT; J: TRBJ1-5; D: TRBD1; V: TRBV6-5
CDR3: CASSLISGGAAGTTDTQYF; DNA: TGTGCCAGCAGCTTAATCAGCGGAGGCGCGGCGGGAACCACAGATACGCAGTATTTT; J: TRBJ2-3; D: -; V: TRBV7-2
CDR3: CASSQASTGIINQPQHF; DNA: TGCGCCAGCAGCCAAGCGTCCACAGGAATTATTAATCAGCCCCAGCATTTT; J: TRBJ1-5; D: -; V: TRBV4-1
CDR3: CASSPARTGNTGELFF; DNA: TGTGCCAGCAGCCCCGCTAGGACAGGGAACACCGGGGAGCTGTTTTTT; J: TRBJ2-2; D: TRBD1; V: TRBV4-2
CDR3: CASSVWGTSGTDTQYF; DNA: TGTGCCAGCAGCGTATGGGGGACTAGCGGCACAGATACGCAGTATTTT; J: TRBJ2-3; D: TRBD2; V: TRBV9
CDR3: CASSSAGAVYEQFF; DNA: TGTGCCAGCAGCTCAGCGGGAGCGGTCTATGAGCAGTTCTTC; J: TRBJ2-1; D: TRBD2; V: TRBV11-2
CDR3: CATSRDAQGGQFF; DNA: TGTGCCACCAGCAGAGACGCACAGGGGGGACAGTTCTTC; J: TRBJ2-1; D: TRBD1; V: TRBV15
CDR3: CASSRGQTSSYEQYF; DNA: TGTGCCAGCAGTCGTGGACAGACCAGCTCCTACGAGCAGTACTTC; J: TRBJ2-7; D: -; V: TRBV27
CDR3: CASSPVDRGLTEAFF; DNA: TGTGCCAGCAGCCCAGTCGACAGGGGGCTTACTGAAGCTTTCTTT; J: TRBJ1-1; D: TRBD1; V: TRBV7-2
CDR3: CASSGPYEQYF; DNA: TGTGCCAGCAGTGGACCCTACGAGCAGTACTTC; J: TRBJ2-7; D: -; V: TRBV6-5
CDR3: CASSLSGSITGELFF; DNA: TGTGCCAGCAGCTTAAGCGGGAGTATCACCGGGGAGCTGTTTTTT; J: TRBJ2-2; D: TRBD2; V: TRBV7-2
CDR3: CASRAGASPNGELFF; DNA: TGTGCCAGTAGGGCGGGGGCTAGCCCCAATGGGGAGCTGTTTTTT; J: TRBJ2-2; D: -; V: TRBV19
CDR3: CASSSPGQGAMNTEAFF; DNA: TGTGCCAGCAGCTCCCCGGGACAGGGGGCAATGAACACTGAAGCTTTCTTT; J: TRBJ1-1; D: TRBD1; V: TRBV5-6
CDR3: CASSIVSSYNEQFF; DNA: TGTGCCAGTAGTATAGTGAGCTCCTACAATGAGCAGTTCTTC; J: TRBJ2-1; D: -; V: TRBV19
CDR3: CASSLGSAKYQETQYF; DNA: TGTGCCAGCAGCTTAGGGTCAGCAAAGTACCAAGAGACCCAGTACTTC; J: TRBJ2-5; D: -; V: TRBV11-2
CDR3: CASSAGPGFGNQPQHF; DNA: TGTGCCAGCAGCGCTGGACCGGGGTTCGGCAATCAGCCCCAGCATTTT; J: TRBJ1-5; D: -; V: TRBV5-6
CDR3: CASSYSSGAGGDEQFF; DNA: TGTGCCAGCAGTTACTCTTCTGGGGCAGGTGGGGATGAGCAGTTCTTC; J: TRBJ2-1; D: -; V: TRBV6-5
CDR3: CASSGTAGTGVGNTIYF; DNA: TGTGCCAGCAGTGGAACAGCCGGGACAGGGGTTGGAAACACCATATATTTT; J: TRBJ1-3; D: TRBD1; V: TRBV6-4
CDR3: CASIGLSNEQFF; DNA: TGTGCCAGCATTGGCCTCTCCAATGAGCAGTTCTTC; J: TRBJ2-1; D: -; V: TRBV6-6
CDR3: CASSLRGVETQYF; DNA: TGTGCCAGCAGCTTAAGGGGGGTAGAGACCCAGTACTTC; J: TRBJ2-5; D: -; V: TRBV7-8
CDR3: CASSEDTGGNQPQHF; DNA: TGTGCCAGCAGTGAGGATACGGGTGGCAATCAGCCCCAGCATTTT; J: TRBJ1-5; D: -; V: TRBV2
CDR3: CASSEVPGGRETQYF; DNA: TGTGCCAGCAGTGAAGTCCCGGGGGGCCGGGAGACCCAGTACTTC; J: TRBJ2-5; D: -; V: TRBV6-1
CDR3: CASSPAVRGNTIYF; DNA: TGTGCCAGCAGCCCGGCTGTTCGTGGAAACACCATATATTTT; J: TRBJ1-3; D: -; V: TRBV7-9